One and the same sample provided the 21 T cell receptor beta chains below, sequenced in a study of early T cells in non-severe SARS-CoV-2 infection. TCRdb re-called the 5' RACE reads through MiXCR, storing one row per CDR3 protein. The sample has 35,000 to 45,000 distinct CDR3 sequences, roughly 5% seen once. The sequenced material came from whole blood. Receptors were obtained from an adult who was a healthcare worker with PCR-confirmed SARS-CoV-2 infection or an uninfected control (not recorded which).

This clonotype was seen ten or more times. J is TRBJ2-7 and V is TRBV19, with D perhaps given as TRBD1 or TRBD2 (5 bases each). Trimming left V 5 bases short and J 5 bases short, with 13 bases between. CDR1 LNHDA and CDR2 SQIVND come from the germline V gene (reference sequence). The CDR3 is made up of 13 amino acids. CDR3 nucleotide sequence: TGTGCCAGTAGTTCCCCGTCGGGACACGAGCAGTACTTC. It translates to CASSSPSGHEQYF.

V usage is TRBV5-6 and J usage is TRBJ2-3; D is possibly TRBD1 (6 bases). The germline V gene has CDR1 SGHDT and CDR2 YYEEEE. This CDR3 has 15 amino acids. V was pared by 0 bases and J by 1 base, with 9 bases between. This chain's CDR3 is CASSLGGLGTDTQYF. CDR3 nucleotides: TGTGCCAGCAGCTTGGGGGGGCTGGGCACAGATACGCAGTATTTT.

In its sample, this clonotype was seen many times. V is TRBV7-3 and J is TRBJ2-2, with TRBD1 identical over 7 bases. V was pared by 8 bases and J by 3 bases, with 9 bases of the junction left unmatched. Germline assignment: CDR1 SGHTA and CDR2 FQGTGA. This CDR3 is built from 15 residues. The CDR3 here is CASGKGAGYTGELFF. The CDR3, as DNA: TGTGCCAGCGGAAAGGGGGCCGGGTACACCGGGGAGCTGTTTTTT.

In nucleotides, the CDR3 is TGCAGTGCTAGTCAGGGGCGGGAGCCCCAGCATTTT. It encodes CSASQGREPQHF. The gene calls are TRBV20-1 and TRBJ1-5; possible D gene TRBD1, 6 bases. The germline gives CDR1 DFQATT, CDR2 SNEGSKA (reference sequence). This CDR3 spans 12 amino acids. V lost 3 bases, J lost 8 bases, and 11 bases lay in between.

The sample holds many counts of this clonotype. This chain links TRBV20-1 with TRBJ2-7, with D hard to call. The V and J ends lost 6 bases and 1 base respectively, with 13 bases between them. Per germline, CDR1 DFQATT and CDR2 SNEGSKA (reference sequence). The CDR3 sequence is 13 residues long. This chain's CDR3 is CSALAAQSYEQYF. DNA for the CDR3: TGCAGTGCCCTCGCGGCTCAGTCCTACGAGCAGTACTTC.

Ten or more counts support this clonotype. The chain recombines TRBV19 with TRBJ1-2, with TRBD1 as a possible D gene (5 bases). The CDR3 contains 14 residues. Germline CDR1 and CDR2: LNHDA and SQIVND (reference sequence). V lost 5 bases and J 5 bases, leaving 15 bases between the germline ends. The CDR3 DNA sequence: TGTGCCAGTAGTGCTCCGGGACGTCTTTATGGCTACACCTTC. Translating gives CASSAPGRLYGYTF.

This clonotype was seen a few times. The rearrangement uses TRBV5-6 and TRBJ1-1, with D possibly matching TRBD1 (5 bases). CDR3 length equals 14 residues. The germline V and J ends were trimmed by 4 bases and 5 bases, with 15 bases remaining between them. Germline V gene data show CDR1 as SGHDT and CDR2 as YYEEEE. In DNA, the CDR3 is TGTGCCAGCAGCCTGGCCACAAGGGGTACTGAAGCTTTCTTT. It encodes CASSLATRGTEAFF.

This clonotype was detected ten times or more. This sequence joins TRBV27 and TRBJ2-1; TRBD2 agrees at 7 bases. Trimming at V came to 5 bases and at J to 0 bases, leaving 7 bases not matched to a gene. This CDR3 is built from 16 residues. Per germline, CDR1 MNHEY and CDR2 SMNVEV (reference sequence). CDR3 bases: TGTGCCAGCAGTACGCGACTAGCCGCCTCCTACAATGAGCAGTTCTTC. It is translated as CASSTRLAASYNEQFF.

In this sample, this clonotype turned up many times. The chain carries TRBV20-1 and TRBJ1-6; 7 positions agree with TRBD1. The length of the CDR3 is 14 residues. V shed 6 bases and J 7 bases; nucleotides not matched to a gene: 9. The germline CDR1 and CDR2 sequences are DFQATT and SNEGSKA (reference sequence). CDR3 sequence (DNA): TGCAGTGCGAGCCCCGGACAGGTGAATTCACCCCTCCACTTT. Protein product: CSASPGQVNSPLHF.

The CDR3 here is CASSLGQGAGNTIYF. In DNA form, the CDR3 reads TGTGCCAGCAGCCTAGGACAGGGTGCAGGAAACACCATATATTTT. The chain joins TRBV7-8 to TRBJ1-3, with 8 bases lining up with TRBD1. This CDR3 comprises 15 residues. The J segment lost 4 bases and the V segment lost 5 bases, leaving 7 bases of the junction unmatched. Per germline, CDR1 SGHVS and CDR2 FQNEAQ.

V is TRBV6-5 and J is TRBJ1-1; D unresolved. CDR1 MNHEY and CDR2 SVGAGI come from the germline V gene. Trimming removed 6 bases at V and 0 bases at J, with 14 bases between. CDR3 size: 15 residues. CDR3 nucleotide sequence: TGTGCCAGCAGCCGATTCCAAATACTGAACACTGAAGCTTTCTTT. Its protein product is CASSRFQILNTEAFF.

The chain carries TRBV24-1 and TRBJ2-1; D possibly corresponds to TRBD2 (5 bases). The CDR3 spans 13 residues. Germline CDR1 reads KGHDR; CDR2 reads SFDVKD. The V gene lost 5 bases and the J gene lost 10 bases, with 14 bases spanning the gap. The CDR3 region is CATSGRGGGEQFF. CDR3 nucleotide sequence: TGTGCCACCAGTGGCCGAGGAGGAGGCGAGCAGTTCTTC.

Many counts were recorded for this clonotype. The gene calls are TRBV6-6 and TRBJ1-2; tentatively, D is TRBD1 (5 bases). The V gene lost 6 bases and the J gene lost 5 bases, with 10 bases spanning the gap. CDR3 length equals 12 residues. Per germline, CDR1 MNHNY and CDR2 SVGAGI (reference sequence). CDR3 DNA sequence: TGTGCCAGCAGGGGGGTTGGTTATGGCTACACCTTC. Amino acid sequence: CASRGVGYGYTF.

This chain links TRBV20-1 with TRBJ2-1, with 8 bases fitting TRBD2. This CDR3 contains 15 residues. In germline, CDR1 is DFQATT, CDR2 SNEGSKA (reference sequence). V shed 0 bases, J shed 4 bases, and the junction held 5 bases outside the gene matches. The CDR3 loop reads CSARDPKREYNEQFF. The CDR3 DNA reads TGCAGTGCTAGAGATCCGAAGCGGGAGTACAATGAGCAGTTCTTC.

This clonotype was seen at least ten times. The chain combines TRBV20-1 with TRBJ2-7; 7 bases line up with TRBD2. Germline CDR1 reads DFQATT; CDR2 reads SNEGSKA (reference sequence). The CDR3 consists of 13 residues. V shed 6 bases, J shed 5 bases, and the junction held 10 bases outside the gene matches. CDR3 protein: CSAPTGAGNEQYF. In nucleotides, the CDR3 is TGCAGTGCCCCTACCGGAGCGGGAAACGAGCAGTACTTC.

This clonotype was seen repeatedly, ten times or more. The chain is built from TRBV18 and TRBJ2-7; possibly TRBD2 for D (6 bases). The CDR3 is 16 amino acids. Trimming cost V 2 bases and J 3 bases, with 17 bases left between them. Looked up from germline, CDR1 is KGHSH and CDR2 is LQKENI. The CDR3 region is CASSPSGGARSYEQYF. For the CDR3, the DNA is TGTGCCAGCTCACCAAGTGGAGGGGCGAGAAGCTACGAGCAGTACTTC. Supplemented by reference TRBV18 and TRBJ2-7, the full variable domain reads NAGVMQNPRHLVRRRGQEARLRCSPMKGHSHVYWYRQLPEEGLKFMVYLQKENIIDESGMPKERFSAEFPKEGPSILRIQQVVRGDSAAYFCASSPSGGARSYEQYFGPGTRLTVT.

This clonotype was detected many times. The gene calls are TRBV9 and TRBJ2-2; D gene uncertain. Trimming cost V 0 bases and J 6 bases, with 6 bases left between them. CDR1 SGDLS and CDR2 YYNGEE come from the germline V gene. This CDR3 comprises 13 residues. CDR3 in amino acids: CASSVVGSGELFF. The CDR3 coding sequence is TGTGCCAGCAGCGTAGTTGGATCCGGGGAGCTGTTTTTT.

This clonotype has a handful of counts. The chain links TRBV5-5 to TRBJ2-5, with 7 positions matching TRBD1. The germline V gene has CDR1 SGHKS and CDR2 YYEKEE (reference sequence). The CDR3 consists of 13 residues. V lost 5 bases, J lost 5 bases, and 6 bases stayed unmatched. This CDR3 reads CASRPTGQETQYF. The CDR3 DNA follows: TGTGCCAGCAGACCGACAGGGCAGGAGACCCAGTACTTC.

This clonotype was observed a few times. CDR3 sequence: CASSQSGETQYF. The CDR3 DNA follows: TGTGCCAGCAGCCAAAGTGGGGAGACCCAGTACTTC. V and J are TRBV14 and TRBJ2-5; unclear D gene. The V and J ends lost 2 bases and 5 bases respectively, with 6 bases between them. The germline V gene encodes CDR1 SGHDN and CDR2 FVKESK. CDR3 size: 12 residues.

This clonotype has a count of ten or more. This chain joins TRBV6-2 or TRBV6-3 and TRBJ1-1, with a tentative D call TRBD1 (6 bases). Germline CDR1 and CDR2: MNHEY and SVGEGT. CDR3 length: 13 amino acids. The V end lost 6 bases, the J end lost 6 bases, and 14 bases lay between the germline ends. CDR3 coding DNA: TGTGCCAGCAGGTCCACAGGGTTCGCTGAAGCTTTCTTT. Its protein is CASRSTGFAEAFF.

This clonotype has ten or more counts. The V call is TRBV20-1, the J call TRBJ2-7; 10 bases line up with TRBD1. Germline V CDR1 and CDR2: DFQATT, SNEGSKA (reference sequence). V was clipped by 5 bases and J by 5 bases; unmatched bases: 3. This CDR3 spans 12 amino acids. The CDR3 region is CSAAGQGNEQYF. The CDR3 DNA sequence: TGCAGTGCTGCGGGACAGGGGAACGAGCAGTACTTC.